This TCR beta chain stems from a study of blood T cell repertoires in COVID-19. Source study methods: Quantification of nucleated cells was approximated via reference gene primer amplification. Data came from immunoSEQ multiplex PCR; TCRdb stores just in-frame clones and leaves some out. Clonal size and the V and J genes are those of that table, whereas D and trimming came from the DNA. The table lists hundreds of thousands of clones, roughly nine tenths of them singletons. The source of this sequence is a man in his sixties who had recovered from COVID-19. The sample comprised peripheral blood.

The CDR3 DNA follows: TGTGCCAGCAGCTCGGGCAGGGATGGAAACACCATATATTTT. Amino acids: CASSSGRDGNTIYF. The chain couples TRBV7-2 to TRBJ1-3, with D perhaps matching TRBD1 (5 bases). CDR1 and CDR2 (germline): SGHTA, FQGNSA. This CDR3 region has 14 residues. The V end was cut by 4 bases, the J end by 3 bases, with 10 bases between. The whole variable domain, remainder taken from reference TRBV7-2 and TRBJ1-3, is GAGVSQSPSNKVTEKGKDVELRCDPISGHTALYWYRQSLGQGLEFLIYFQGNSAPDKSGLPSDRFSAERTGGSVSTLTIQRTQQEDSAVYLCASSSGRDGNTIYFGEGSWLTVV.